This TCR beta chain was obtained from a study of cytomegalovirus exposure and HLA in healthy donors (dated by TCRdb to 2017 to 2019). About the investigation overall: An earlier analysis of about 530 of the donors reported 276 Gb of sequence data and 95 million to 140 million unique TCR beta sequences obtained from some 200 million T cells. A later analysis re-analyzed previously published TCR beta repertoires from 600 to 850 donors and added high-resolution HLA genotyping to study TCR occurrence patterns. Genome-wide SNP genotypes for about 65% of the 666 donors were used in a later genetic analysis, which treated that subset as a discovery cohort. The study aimed to test whether cataloging public T cell receptors could reveal signatures of past pathogen exposure. In the later analysis, no new phenotypic data were used to find candidate immune exposures; instead, reliance was placed on TCR beta sequences and their occurrence across donors. The number of donors typed differed by locus, with about 629-640 for A, B, C, DRB1 and DQB1, about 500 for DQA1, 606 for DPA1, and about 450 for DPB1. An early release that covered roughly 600 HLA-typed donors contained approximately 300 gigabases of sequencing data and tens of millions of unique TCR sequences. Among some 410 genotyped donors of the cohort, an average of around 250,000 unique TCR beta nucleotide sequences was sequenced per donor, of which roughly 17% were non-productive. Alongside the repertoire data, information on donor age, sex, ethnicity and CMV serostatus was compiled. To predict cytomegalovirus infection status, the study combined high-throughput TCR immunosequencing, statistical association of individual TCRs with disease status, and machine learning. Both class I and class II loci were covered by HLA typing, at four-digit resolution. An earlier analysis of 450 to 750 of the donors used high-throughput TCR beta sequencing to judge whether each TCR beta V gene segment behaved as functional or pseudogenic. All discovery cohort repertoires had been generated using a single sequencing platform. The study profiled the T cell repertoires of 550 to 700 subjects by immunosequencing and related them to cytomegalovirus serostatus. Of the 300 to 500 genotyped donors, 80% to 90% were placed in the genetic ancestry cluster associated with self-reported Caucasian donors. Roughly 5 DR-DQ haplotypes were handled as single units for association and clustering, since linkage in the cohort was strong. A separate validation cohort of 100 to 150 different subjects was used in addition to the roughly 700-subject first cohort.

Study-wide conclusions, independent of this receptor: Cytomegalovirus status was reported to be diagnosed by the classifier with high specificity and sensitivity in both the original and validation cohorts. Correlated functional status among segregating V segments might be attributable to linkage disequilibrium, but an unknown experimental factor could not be ruled out. In an earlier analysis of under 600 of the donors, most TCR beta V segments were observed in productive rearrangements about 90% or about 30% of the time, broadly matching IMGT annotations. A cluster of highly shared sequence variants was judged likely to be a technical artifact of the sequencing pipeline. Because HLA typing was unavailable for some donors at each locus, only the typed subset was used in association tests. A later analysis found that TCR association rates varied across HLA loci, with DRB1 alleles showing the most associated TCRs and HLA-C alleles the fewest. According to a later analysis, parvovirus B19, influenza, CMV and Epstein-Barr virus appeared linked to several top co-occurrence clusters. When HLA alleles, especially DR and DQ, strongly co-occurred, attributing TCR associations to individual alleles was difficult. The study listed 150 to 200 TCR beta chains as associated with cytomegalovirus. Only TCR beta chains were sequenced in this cohort, and the absence of alpha or paired-chain data limited detectable features. In vitro tests confirmed that a few of the cytomegalovirus-associated TCR beta chains recognize cytomegalovirus antigens. Presence/absence analyses assumed roughly uniform sequencing depth across donors, an assumption that may not hold. A further reported finding was that TCR beta sequences accurately predicted the HLA-A and HLA-B alleles for most subjects in the first cohort. Immune exposure information for the cohort was limited to CMV serostatus. According to the authors, the approach could potentially be generalized to other disease states and immunological phenotypes. Compared with the approximately 710-donor mean, donors in an Asian-associated ancestry cluster had fewer N-insertions in productive TCRs, according to a later genetic analysis. Most CMV-associated TCR beta chains appeared to be HLA-restricted in a later analysis, and the HLA associations seemed to be driven largely by CMV exposure. Most TCR sequences were seen in very few donors, while some public TCRs were found in many individuals. In a later analysis, HLA-associated TCR beta chains showed more clonal expansion and lower generation probabilities than non-associated chains that were equally common. At a false discovery rate of 0.05, a later analysis linked 16,951 TCR beta sequences to specific HLA alleles. An association between a missense DCLRE1C variant and V-gene and J-gene trimming of TCR beta chains was found in a later genetic analysis and replicated in an independent cohort. Because the 87-base-pair reads could not distinguish some IMGT-functional V segments, including TRBV6-2 and TRBV6-3, those segments were excluded. The earlier analysis of approximately 590 of the donors excluded some 15 rarely observed V segments, including chromosome 9 orphons, because counts were too low.

In total, around 600 healthy bone marrow donors made up the cohort. At the time of sampling, every cohort member was nominally healthy, though immune exposures that went unrecorded were likely present. The donor tested CMV seropositive, placing the donor among the approximately 290 seropositive members of the cohort. Each donor provided a peripheral blood sample, and peripheral blood mononuclear cells were used for TCR beta sequencing. Genomic DNA extraction from the blood cell samples was performed with the Qiagen DNeasy Blood Extraction Kit. CDR1 and CDR2 were assigned from the germline V gene as MNHNS and SASEGT. V is shortened by 3 bases, J by 6 bases, and the region joining them spans 8 bases. Its CDR3 holds 12 amino acids, cysteine through phenylalanine. The only DNA kept is the CDR3, 36 bases in frame from the first base. As regards this clone: The antigen this receptor binds is unknown. No base quality values were provided; no much bigger clone lies one nucleotide off.

The library was produced with the immunoSEQ multiplex PCR assay. For the multiplex PCR, a mixture combining 60 forward primers for TCR Vbeta segments and 13 reverse primers for TCR Jbeta segments was used. The CDR3 region of rearranged TCR beta genes was amplified from genomic DNA by a multiplex PCR assay. On the Illumina HiSeq System, the amplified TCR beta libraries were sequenced as 87-base-pair reads. In the source study's methods: Across the 700 or so repertoires, a later analysis counted some 80 million unique TCR beta chains, around 11 million of which were shared by at least two donors. Raw reads were error-corrected and collapsed into unique sequences with a nearest-neighbor algorithm that merged closely related sequences to remove PCR and sequencing errors. CDR3 sequences were aligned to IMGT reference sequences to assign V, D and J gene segments. For a sequence to be retained, a match of at least six nucleotides to both a V gene segment and a J gene segment was required. A rearrangement was called productive if the CDR3 had no stop codons and remained in frame with V and J, and every other rearrangement was called non-productive. Following IMGT convention, CDR3 was defined as the stretch from the second conserved V-encoded cysteine up to the conserved J-encoded phenylalanine. In an earlier analysis of more than 550 of the donors, sequences lacking an unambiguous match to a single V gene segment were excluded. An earlier analysis of 587 of the donors classified V segments as functional when productive rearrangements were above 56.7% and as segregating when the standard deviation between donors was above 5%. A statistical classification framework was built for diagnosing cytomegalovirus status from the catalog of TCR beta chain sequences. A later analysis assigned V and J genes by comparing TCR nucleotide sequences with IMGT/GENE-DB human TR gene sequences. A later analysis assigned CDR3 sequences and most-parsimonious VDJ recombination scenarios with the TCRdist pipeline. In a later analysis, each TCR beta chain was defined by its CDR3 amino acid sequence together with its V-gene family, and reads without a unique V-gene family were excluded. As a way to deal with suspected cross-contamination and a sequencing artifact, a later analysis dropped under 600 nucleotide sequences that were highly shared and had low generation probability. A later analysis calculated a clonal expansion index for each public chain from normalized within-repertoire ranks of inferred template counts. In a later analysis, generation probabilities were computed using a VDJ recombination model fitted to out-of-frame rearrangements, and the results were checked against IGoR. In a later analysis, hypergeometric tests were used to score TCR-TCR, TCR-HLA and TCR-CMV co-occurrence, with a repertoire-size bias correction applied to TCR pairs. To estimate false discovery rates, a later analysis permuted the HLA or CMV assignments 20 times. In a later analysis, co-occurring TCRs were grouped using DBSCAN, with TCRdist sequence similarity added in when clustering inside HLA-allele-positive subsets. Repertoires with fewer than 30,000 or more than 120,000 public chains, plus five repertoires with anomalous nucleotide sharing, were excluded from co-occurrence clustering. The table was pulled from immuneACCESS by TCRdb, which kept in-frame rearrangements only. Such tables lose some clones; where checked, under half of the loss comes from unresolved V genes, and the rest has no known cause. The V and J calls and clone size are taken from that table; D and trimming were inferred from the DNA. This sample gives 150,000 or so clones in total; roughly 65% of them show up just once. The leading ten clones occupy 4.7% of the sample.

Sequenced material: PBMCs. This sequence uses TRBV6-1 and TRBJ1-2; the D gene cannot be named for sure. The TCR originated in a man between 18 and 35 years old in good health and CMV-seropositive. The CDR3 protein: CASSDEVNGYTF. The bases are TGTGCCAGCAGTGACGAGGTAAATGGCTACACCTTC.